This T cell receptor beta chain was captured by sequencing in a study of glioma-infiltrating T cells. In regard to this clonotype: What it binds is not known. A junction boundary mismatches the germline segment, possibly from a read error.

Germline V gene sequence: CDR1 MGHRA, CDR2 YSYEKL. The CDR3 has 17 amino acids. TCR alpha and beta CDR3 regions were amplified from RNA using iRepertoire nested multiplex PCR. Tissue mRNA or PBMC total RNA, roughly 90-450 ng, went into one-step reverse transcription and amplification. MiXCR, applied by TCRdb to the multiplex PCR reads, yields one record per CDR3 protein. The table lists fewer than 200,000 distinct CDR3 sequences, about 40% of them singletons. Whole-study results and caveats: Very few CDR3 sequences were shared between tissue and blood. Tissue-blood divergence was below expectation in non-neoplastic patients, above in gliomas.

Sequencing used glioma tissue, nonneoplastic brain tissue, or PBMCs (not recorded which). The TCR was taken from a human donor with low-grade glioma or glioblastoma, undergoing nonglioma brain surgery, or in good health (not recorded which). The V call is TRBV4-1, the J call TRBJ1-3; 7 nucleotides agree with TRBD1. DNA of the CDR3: TGCGCCAGCAGCCAAGAGGGGACAGAAAACTCTCGAAACACCATATATTTT. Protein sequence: CASSQEGTENSRNTIYF.